The 13 T cell receptor beta chains in this list originate from one sample, sequenced in a study of siplizumab effects on memory and regulatory T cells. The protocol was immunoSEQ multiplex PCR, while the TCRdb copy is restricted to in-frame clones and leaves out a portion. Among 70,000 to 95,000 clones listed, more than 85% were seen once. The sample comprised CD8+ T cells sorted from blood. These receptors came from a human donor in good health.

The chain has TRBV10-3 and TRBJ1-2; D not certain. In germline, CDR1 is ENHRY, CDR2 SYGVKD. Trimming took off 0 bases at V and 4 bases at J, with 12 bases between the two ends. The CDR3 spans 15 residues. Here the CDR3 reads CAISESMAASYGYTF. The CDR3 bases are TGTGCCATCAGTGAGTCGATGGCAGCATCCTATGGCTACACCTTC.

The chain couples TRBV7-8 to TRBJ2-4; unclear D gene. V was shortened by 5 bases and J by 0 bases, with 8 bases between the two germline ends. Looked up from germline, CDR1 is SGHVS and CDR2 is FQNEAQ. There are 14 residues in the CDR3. The CDR3 loop reads CASSPVLAKNIQYF. CDR3 bases: TGTGCCAGCAGCCCCGTCCTAGCCAAAAACATTCAGTACTTC.

The gene calls are TRBV7-9 and TRBJ1-5, with D maybe TRBD1 (5 bases). Germline CDR1 SEHNR, CDR2 FQNEAQ (reference sequence). Trimming pared 1 base from V and 8 bases from J, leaving 18 bases between. The length of the CDR3 is 16 residues. DNA of the CDR3: TGTGCCAGCAGCTTAGTCGAGGGACTCGTTGCGAAGCCCCAGCATTTT. Translation gives CASSLVEGLVAKPQHF.

The chain uses TRBV4-1 and TRBJ2-7; possibly TRBD1 for D (6 bases). This CDR3 has 15 residues. The germline V and J ends were trimmed by 0 bases and 0 bases, with 9 bases remaining between them. Germline V gene data show CDR1 as MGHRA and CDR2 as YSYEKL. Written as DNA, the CDR3 is TGCGCCAGCAGCCAAGAGTGGACAGACTCCTACGAGCAGTACTTC. As protein: CASSQEWTDSYEQYF.

The chain has TRBV4-1 and TRBJ2-1; tentatively, D is TRBD2 (6 bases). Looked up from germline, CDR1 is MGHRA and CDR2 is YSYEKL. The CDR3 covers 14 residues. The ends were cut back, 1 base at V and 5 bases at J, with 9 bases in the middle. The CDR3 nucleotides are TGCGCCAGCAGCCAAGGGGGAGGCCACAATGAGCAGTTCTTC. Its translation: CASSQGGGHNEQFF.

The chain recombines TRBV27 with TRBJ2-7, with TRBD2 matching 7 bases. CDR3 length: 16 residues. J was trimmed by 6 bases and V by 4 bases; bases with no gene match: 15. Germline CDR1 is MNHEY and CDR2 is SMNVEV (reference sequence). As DNA, the CDR3 is TGTGCCAGCAGTTATATAATTAGCGCCACGGGGGGCGAGCAGTACTTC. The encoded protein is CASSYIISATGGEQYF.

The chain joins TRBV10-2 to TRBJ2-2; 12 bases are a match to TRBD1. Trimming cost V 3 bases and J 5 bases; bases outside gene matches: 10. The CDR3 covers 18 residues. Germline V CDR1 and CDR2: WSHSY, SAAADI. In DNA, the CDR3 is TGCGCCAGCAGTGATGGCCGGGGACAGGGGGCGAGGACCGGGGAGCTGTTTTTT. This gives the protein CASSDGRGQGARTGELFF.

The V gene is TRBV7-6, the J gene TRBJ2-1; D remains unclear. Trimming took 5 bases from V and 5 from J, leaving 16 bases between them. Germline-derived CDR1 and CDR2 are SGHVS and FNYEAQ. The CDR3 extends over 15 amino acids. In nucleotides, the CDR3 is TGTGCCAGCAGCCCCCGAGCTCGAGGAGACAATGAGCAGTTCTTC. Its translation is CASSPRARGDNEQFF. The entire variable domain, with the rest obtained from reference TRBV7-6 and TRBJ2-1, is as follows: GAGVSQSPRYKVTKRGQDVALRCDPISGHVSLYWYRQALGQGPEFLTYFNYEAQQDKSGLPNDRFSAERPEGSISTLTIQRTEQRDSAMYRCASSPRARGDNEQFFGPGTRLTVL.

The rearrangement links TRBV6-5 to TRBJ2-2; D not resolved. CDR3 length: 12 amino acids. With 2 bases removed from V and 7 bases from J, the gap between germline ends came to 5 bases. CDR1 and CDR2 (germline): MNHEY, SVGAGI. The CDR3 DNA sequence: TGTGCCAGCAGTTACCGAGGCGGGGAGCTGTTTTTT. Translated: CASSYRGGELFF.

This chain joins TRBV4-1 and TRBJ2-1; D might be TRBD1 (6 bases). The CDR3 consists of 15 residues. Trimming cost V 1 base and J 5 bases, with 12 bases left between them. In germline, CDR1 is MGHRA, CDR2 YSYEKL. In DNA, the CDR3 is TGCGCCAGCAGCCAAGGGACAGTCGTAGACAATGAGCAGTTCTTC. Translating gives CASSQGTVVDNEQFF.

CDR3 sequence: CASSLGRTAYEQYF. CDR3 DNA: TGTGCCAGCAGTTTGGGACGTACCGCCTACGAGCAGTACTTC. The rearrangement joins TRBV6-5 to TRBJ2-7, with D perhaps assigned TRBD1 or TRBD2 (5 bases each). The length of the CDR3 is 14 residues. CDR1 is MNHEY and CDR2 is SVGAGI in the germline V gene. The V gene lost 4 bases and the J gene lost 2 bases, with 12 bases spanning the gap.

The V gene is TRBV9, the J gene TRBJ1-3; 9 bases are shared with TRBD1. CDR3 length equals 16 residues. Germline V gene data show CDR1 as SGDLS and CDR2 as YYNGEE. The J segment lost 1 base and the V segment lost 4 bases, leaving 6 bases of the junction unmatched. The CDR3: CASSHRDRVSGNTIYF. In DNA form, the CDR3 reads TGTGCCAGCAGCCACCGGGACAGGGTATCTGGAAACACCATATATTTT.

CDR3 amino acids: CASTRASGISRSSYNEQFF. In DNA form, the CDR3 reads TGCGCCAGCACCCGGGCTAGCGGGATCAGCAGGAGCTCCTACAATGAGCAGTTCTTC. The V call is TRBV10-1, the J call TRBJ2-1, with 9 bases matching TRBD2. The CDR3 has 19 amino acids. Germline trimming cut 7 bases from V and 0 bases from J; bases unmatched to any gene: 16. Germline CDR1 and CDR2: WNHNN and SYGVQD (reference sequence).